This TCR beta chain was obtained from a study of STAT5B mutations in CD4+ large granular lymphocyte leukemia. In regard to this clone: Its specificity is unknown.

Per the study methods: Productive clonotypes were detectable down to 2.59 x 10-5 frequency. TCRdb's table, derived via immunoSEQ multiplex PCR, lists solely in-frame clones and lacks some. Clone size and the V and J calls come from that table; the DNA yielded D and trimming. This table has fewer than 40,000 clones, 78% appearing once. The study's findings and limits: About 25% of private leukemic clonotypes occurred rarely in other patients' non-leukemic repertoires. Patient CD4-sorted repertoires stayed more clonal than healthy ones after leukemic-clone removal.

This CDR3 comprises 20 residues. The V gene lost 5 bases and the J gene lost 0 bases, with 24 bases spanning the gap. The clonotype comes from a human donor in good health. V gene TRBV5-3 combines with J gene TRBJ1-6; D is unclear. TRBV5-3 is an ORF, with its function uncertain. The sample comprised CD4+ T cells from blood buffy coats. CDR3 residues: CARSLSREGNPSSYNSPLHF. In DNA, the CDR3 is TGTGCCAGAAGTTTGAGCCGGGAAGGGAATCCCAGCTCCTATAATTCACCCCTCCACTTT.